Described below is a single T cell receptor (beta chain) sequence and its context. Trimming took 4 bases from V and 0 from J, leaving 4 bases between them. The germline CDR1 and CDR2 sequences are SQVTM and ANQGSEA. This CDR3 region has 12 residues. Method: immunoSEQ multiplex PCR; TCRdb's copy keeps in-frame clones and lacks some. The table lists approximately 99,000 clones, about 90% of them singletons, with around 2.1% in the top ten. These data originate in a study of blood T cell repertoires in COVID-19. The sample consisted of peripheral blood. The chain carries TRBV29-1 and TRBJ2-1; D gene uncertain. The clonotype originates from a man aged 45 to 65 with COVID-19, enrolled during active disease. CDR3 sequence (DNA): TGCAGCGTTGTTAGCTCCTACAATGAGCAGTTCTTC. It translates to CSVVSSYNEQFF.